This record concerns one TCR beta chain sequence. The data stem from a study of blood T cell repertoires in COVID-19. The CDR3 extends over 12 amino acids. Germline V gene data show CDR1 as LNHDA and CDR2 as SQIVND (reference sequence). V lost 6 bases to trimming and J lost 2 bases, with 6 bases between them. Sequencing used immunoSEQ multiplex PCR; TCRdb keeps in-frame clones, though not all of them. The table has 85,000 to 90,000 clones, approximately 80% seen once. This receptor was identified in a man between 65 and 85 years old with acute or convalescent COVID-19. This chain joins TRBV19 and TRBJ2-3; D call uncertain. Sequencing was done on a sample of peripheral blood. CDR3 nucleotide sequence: TGTGCCAGTAGCCTCTCCACAGATACGCAGTATTTT. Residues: CASSLSTDTQYF.